The 2 T cell receptor beta chains below come from one sample, sequenced in a study of T cell responses to AZD1222 COVID-19 vaccine. Sequenced by immunoSEQ multiplex PCR; TCRdb stores in-frame clones only, minus some. The sample has about 150,000 clones; roughly 90% are singletons. The sample in question was peripheral blood, obtained on day 0 of AZD1222 vaccination. Source of these receptors: an adult in good health.

V gene TRBV19 combines with J gene TRBJ1-1; maybe TRBD1 (5 bases). The CDR3 spans 13 residues. From germline, CDR1 is LNHDA and CDR2 SQIVND (reference sequence). Trimming took off 6 bases at V and 1 base at J, with 9 bases between the two ends. The CDR3 loop is CASRGARNTEAFF. The CDR3 DNA reads as TGTGCCAGTAGAGGGGCGCGGAACACTGAAGCTTTCTTT.

The CDR3 loop is CASRNTEAFF. The CDR3 bases are TGTGCCAGCAGGAACACTGAAGCTTTCTTT. The V and J genes are TRBV6-5 and TRBJ1-1; D not certain. Deletions cut 6 bases from V and 1 base from J, with 0 bases between. Per the germline V gene, CDR1 is MNHEY and CDR2 is SVGAGI. The CDR3 contains 10 residues.